This T cell receptor beta chain was identified in a study of cytomegalovirus exposure and HLA in healthy donors. Study-level information: The study's early data release held roughly 91 million unique TCRs from HLA-typed donors. Genotyping of more than 300 donors showed that 70% to 90% belonged to the Caucasian-associated ancestry cluster. Study findings and constraints: Researchers counted roughly 150 TCR beta chains as cytomegalovirus-associated. No immune exposure information besides CMV serostatus was available.

Concerning this clone itself: Its antigen is not identified.

The PCR contained 60 Vbeta and 13 Jbeta primers. Assay: immunoSEQ multiplex PCR; the TCRdb copy retains only in-frame clones and omits some. This sample has 90,000 to 150,000 clones, with approximately 74% found just once. Sequenced: PBMCs. This receptor was taken from a woman aged 50 to 65 in good health and CMV-seropositive.

CDR3 loop: CASSWERESEQYF. Here the CDR3 DNA reads TGTGCCAGCAGTTGGGAACGGGAGTCCGAGCAGTACTTC. This chain joins TRBV6-1 and TRBJ2-7; weak D call: TRBD2 (6 bases). The germline V and J ends were trimmed by 5 bases and 6 bases, with 14 bases remaining between them. The CDR3 sequence is 13 residues long. Germline V gene data show CDR1 as MNHNS and CDR2 as SASEGT.